The 18 T cell receptor beta chains below all came from one sample that was sequenced in a study of beta chain features in type 1 diabetes. The study, taken as a whole, reports: Shortening of TCRB CDR3s, moderate but significant, appeared in all four CD4+ subsets of Type 1 diabetes patients.

No antigen is known for these receptors. Since all of the isolated RNA was reverse transcribed, expressed TCRB transcripts were what got sequenced. Profiled with immunoSEQ multiplex PCR; TCRdb holds only in-frame clones, not every one. The table lists hundreds of thousands of clones, 13% of them singletons, with 0.02% to 0.025% in the top ten. Sequencing input: naive CD4+ T cells from blood. These TCRs come from a man aged 18 to 30 with type 1 diabetes.

This clone was counted once. This chain connects TRBV5-1 to TRBJ1-1, with TRBD1 matching 9 bases. CDR1 is SGHRS and CDR2 is YFSETQ in the germline V gene. V lost 4 bases, J lost 1 base, and 8 bases stayed unmatched. This CDR3 has 16 residues. For the CDR3, the DNA is TGCGCCAGCAGCACCTTGGGGACAGGGACGAACACTGAAGCTTTCTTT. Translated: CASSTLGTGTNTEAFF.

The rearrangement uses TRBV28 and TRBJ2-5; 8 bases are shared with TRBD2. Looked up from germline, CDR1 is MDHEN and CDR2 is SYDVKM. This CDR3 comprises 15 residues. With V trimmed by 2 bases and J by 5 bases, 7 bases remained unmatched. CDR3 in DNA: TGTGCCAGCAGTTTAGGGACTAGACTCGGGGAGACCCAGTACTTC. This codes for CASSLGTRLGETQYF.

This clone turned up a few times. The chain couples TRBV10-2 to TRBJ1-2, with D perhaps TRBD1 (6 bases). The V end was cut by 6 bases, the J end by 0 bases, with 11 bases between. There are 14 residues in the CDR3. The V gene's germline CDR1 is WSHSY and CDR2 SAAADI. This chain's CDR3 is CASRDSFPNYGYTF. The DNA for the CDR3 is TGCGCCAGCAGGGACAGCTTTCCTAACTATGGCTACACCTTC.

This clone was detected only a few times. The V call is TRBV9, the J call TRBJ1-2; maybe TRBD1 (5 bases). CDR1 SGDLS and CDR2 YYNGEE come from the germline V gene. V was cut by 3 bases and J by 6 bases, with 9 bases left in between. CDR3 length: 12 amino acids. The CDR3 protein is CASSASRDGYTF. In nucleotides, the CDR3 is TGTGCCAGCAGCGCTTCCAGGGATGGCTACACCTTC. The full variable domain, with the rest looked up from reference TRBV9 and TRBJ1-2, is DSGVTQTPKHLITATGQRVTLRCSPRSGDLSVYWYQQSLDQGLQFLIQYYNGEERAKGNILERFSAQQFPDLHSELNLSSLELGDSALYFCASSASRDGYTFGSGTRLTVV.

This clone was observed a few times. The chain couples TRBV4-1 to TRBJ2-1; TRBD1 matches at 10 bases. The CDR3 runs to 15 residues. CDR1 is MGHRA, CDR2 YSYEKL, per germline. With V trimmed by 7 bases and J by 8 bases, 11 bases remained unmatched. The DNA of the CDR3 is TGCGCCAGCACCCACACGGGACAGGGGACCGATGAGCAGTTCTTC. Translation gives CASTHTGQGTDEQFF.

This clone has a handful of counts. The chain couples TRBV19 to TRBJ2-3, with a weak D call TRBD1 (5 bases). The CDR3 totals 13 residues. Trimming removed 3 bases at V and 11 bases at J, with 15 bases between. Germline V lookup: CDR1 LNHDA, CDR2 SQIVND (reference sequence). The CDR3 bases are TGTGCCAGTAGTATCCAGACCGACAGTGGGCAGTATTTT. Translation gives CASSIQTDSGQYF.

The chain is built from TRBV5-4 and TRBJ2-3; D unclear. The CDR3 length is 14 residues. V was trimmed by 2 bases and J by 2 bases, leaving 9 bases between them. From germline, CDR1 is SGHNT and CDR2 YYREEE (reference sequence). Here the CDR3 DNA reads TGTGCCAGCAGCTTTACAGAGGACACAGATACGCAGTATTTT. This encodes CASSFTEDTDTQYF.

The gene calls are TRBV7-3 and TRBJ2-3; D gene uncertain. The CDR3 spans 15 residues. V shed 2 bases and J shed 0 bases, with 9 bases lying between them. CDR1 SGHTA and CDR2 FQGTGA come from the germline V gene. The CDR3 DNA follows: TGTGCCAGCAGCTTACTACCAACTAGCACAGATACGCAGTATTTT. Its translation: CASSLLPTSTDTQYF.

In the case of this clone: At the DNA level, this CDR3 is encoded by other sequences in the same sample as well. The chain has TRBV5-1 and TRBJ2-7; no definite D call. CDR3 length: 13 residues. Trimming shortened V by 2 bases and J by 0 bases, and 6 bases separated the two germline ends. Germline CDR1 reads SGHRS; CDR2 reads YFSETQ. CDR3 amino acids: CASSFEGSYEQYF. CDR3 DNA sequence: TGCGCCAGCAGCTTTGAAGGCTCCTACGAGCAGTACTTC.

This clone was found a few times. The chain recombines TRBV13 with TRBJ1-2, with TRBD1 identical over 11 bases. The germline CDR1 and CDR2 sequences are PRHDT and FYEKMQ (reference sequence). This CDR3 region has 15 residues. J gave up 3 bases and V 5 bases, and 5 bases lay outside the gene matches. CDR3 amino acids: CASSQRGQGDYGYTF. CDR3 nucleotides: TGTGCCAGCAGCCAACGGGGACAGGGGGACTATGGCTACACCTTC.

The chain is built from TRBV5-6 and TRBJ2-5; D gene uncertain. V was clipped by 2 bases and J by 4 bases, with 9 bases between them. This CDR3 comprises 13 residues. Germline assignment: CDR1 SGHDT and CDR2 YYEEEE. CDR3 nucleotides: TGTGCCAGCAGCTTCCTAGAGAGAGAGACCCAGTACTTC. Protein product: CASSFLERETQYF.

This clone appeared a few times. The gene calls are TRBV28 and TRBJ2-3; 11 bases fit TRBD2. The CDR3 totals 16 residues. The germline V gene has CDR1 MDHEN and CDR2 SYDVKM. Losses at the gene ends were 5 bases for V and 4 bases for J; bases not matched to a gene: 8. The CDR3 bases are TGTGCCAGCAGTATCTTTAGCGGGGGGGCCGCAGATACGCAGTATTTT. Its translation: CASSIFSGGAADTQYF.

This clone was detected only a few times. The chain uses TRBV29-1 and TRBJ2-3, with D possibly TRBD2 on 7 matching bases. The germline CDR1 and CDR2 sequences are SQVTM and ANQGSEA. CDR3 length: 14 amino acids. The germline V and J ends were trimmed by 6 bases and 4 bases, with 17 bases remaining between them. The CDR3 DNA reads as TGCAGCGTGGAGAGGGGGGGCTCCGCAGATACGCAGTATTTT. It codes for CSVERGGSADTQYF.

This clone was found a few times. The identical CDR3 is also encoded by other nucleotide sequences in the sample. V usage is TRBV2 and J usage is TRBJ2-7; weak D call: TRBD1 (5 bases). The CDR3 spans 12 residues. Germline-derived CDR1 and CDR2 are SNHLY and FYNNEI. Trimming stripped 6 bases from V and 1 base from J, with 7 bases between. CDR3 nucleotide sequence: TGTGCCAGCAGGCAGGGTTCCTACGAGCAGTACTTC. This gives the protein CASRQGSYEQYF.

The chain recombines TRBV28 with TRBJ1-2, with 7 bases lining up with TRBD1. The germline gives CDR1 MDHEN, CDR2 SYDVKM. CDR3 length equals 15 residues. Losses at the gene ends were 5 bases for V and 4 bases for J; bases not matched to a gene: 10. The CDR3 nucleotides read TGTGCCAGCAGTCCTGGACAGGCCGGCATCTATGGCTACACCTTC. It codes for CASSPGQAGIYGYTF.

The chain uses TRBV4-1 and TRBJ2-3; D uncertain. Between the trimmed V and J ends, which lost 0 bases and 2 bases, there was a span of 12 bases. Germline CDR1 is MGHRA and CDR2 is YSYEKL. The CDR3 is 16 amino acids. The CDR3: CASSQERDSHTDTQYF. The CDR3 bases are TGCGCCAGCAGCCAAGAGCGCGACTCCCACACAGATACGCAGTATTTT.

The rearrangement uses TRBV18 and TRBJ2-6; D might be TRBD1 (5 bases). Germline assignment: CDR1 KGHSH and CDR2 LQKENI. This CDR3 is built from 16 residues. The V end lost 3 bases, the J end lost 0 bases, and 9 bases lay between the germline ends. The CDR3 loop is CASSPPQGSGANVLTF. The CDR3 region has the DNA TGTGCCAGCTCACCGCCGCAGGGCTCTGGGGCCAACGTCCTGACTTTC.

The gene calls are TRBV5-1 and TRBJ1-1; D is ambiguous. The V gene's germline CDR1 is SGHRS and CDR2 YFSETQ. V lost 0 bases to trimming and J lost 5 bases, with 14 bases between them. This CDR3 comprises 15 residues. The CDR3 spells CASSLGAVSWTEAFF. The CDR3 nucleotides are TGCGCCAGCAGCTTGGGGGCCGTTTCGTGGACTGAAGCTTTCTTT. Full variable domain (outside the CDR3, taken from reference TRBV5-1 and TRBJ1-1): KAGVTQTPRYLIKTRGQQVTLSCSPISGHRSVSWYQQTPGQGLQFLFEYFSETQRNKGNFPGRFSGRQFSNSRSEMNVSTLELGDSALYLCASSLGAVSWTEAFFGQGTRLTVV.